What follows are 11 T cell receptor beta chains derived from one specimen sequenced in a study of CD8 T cells in Susac syndrome. After extraction with the RNeasy kit, roughly 0.45 to 1 ug of the RNA was reverse transcribed using random hexamers. TCRdb analysed the immunoSEQ multiplex PCR reads with MiXCR anew, one entry per CDR3 protein. The sample carries approximately 200,000 distinct CDR3 sequences, roughly nine tenths recorded once. The sequenced sample consisted of CD8+ T cells from PBMCs. The receptors stem from a human donor with multiple sclerosis.

The rearrangement links TRBV27 to TRBJ2-7, with D possibly being TRBD2 (6 bases). Germline V gene lookup returns CDR1 MNHEY and CDR2 SMNVEV (reference sequence). Between the trimmed V and J ends, which lost 2 bases and 5 bases, there was a span of 10 bases. This CDR3 has 13 amino acids. The CDR3 coding sequence is TGTGCCAGCAGTTTAACGGGGACTCACGAGCAGTACTTC. It specifies CASSLTGTHEQYF.

This chain uses TRBV4-1 with TRBJ2-3; D is unresolved. Germline V lookup: CDR1 MGHRA, CDR2 YSYEKL. V lost 0 bases, J lost 7 bases, and 5 bases lay in between. The CDR3 totals 12 residues. CDR3 nucleotide sequence: TGCGCCAGCAGCCAAGATAGTTATACGCAGTATTTT. Translated: CASSQDSYTQYF.

CDR3 coding DNA: TGCAGTGCTAGAGATCGGATCCTAGCGGGAGCATACAATGAGCAGTTCTTC. It yields the protein CSARDRILAGAYNEQFF. V gene TRBV20-1 combines with J gene TRBJ2-1; TRBD2 matches at 10 bases. Per germline, CDR1 DFQATT and CDR2 SNEGSKA (reference sequence). This CDR3 is 17 amino acids long. V was clipped by 0 bases and J by 4 bases; unmatched bases: 9.

The CDR3 region has the DNA TGCAGTGCCATACTCGGGACAGTCGAGGGCTACACCTTC. Translation: CSAILGTVEGYTF. V usage is TRBV20-1 and J usage is TRBJ1-2; 7 positions agree with TRBD1. The germline V gene has CDR1 DFQATT and CDR2 SNEGSKA (reference sequence). This CDR3 contains 13 residues. The V segment lost 6 bases and the J segment 8 bases; nucleotides outside the gene matches: 12.

This clonotype has just one count. The chain carries TRBV11-2 and TRBJ2-3, with TRBD2 identical over 13 bases. The germline V gene encodes CDR1 SGHAT and CDR2 FQNNGV. The J segment lost 5 bases and the V segment lost 0 bases, leaving 5 bases of the junction unmatched. The CDR3 extends over 17 amino acids. The CDR3 DNA is TGTGCCAGCAGCTTAGATGGACTAGCGGGAGTCATAGATACGCAGTATTTT. It codes for CASSLDGLAGVIDTQYF.

The V and J genes are TRBV27 and TRBJ2-7; a possible D gene is TRBD2 (5 bases). This CDR3 region has 14 residues. With 5 bases removed from V and 0 bases from J, the gap between germline ends came to 11 bases. Looked up from germline, CDR1 is MNHEY and CDR2 is SMNVEV (reference sequence). As DNA, the CDR3 is TGTGCCAGCAGTATGAGCGGCACCTCCTACGAGCAGTACTTC. Its translation: CASSMSGTSYEQYF.

The chain employs TRBV16 and TRBJ2-1; D unclear. This CDR3 spans 16 amino acids. The germline V and J ends were trimmed by 0 bases and 6 bases, with 15 bases remaining between them. Germline loops: CDR1 KGHSY, CDR2 FQNENV. The DNA of the CDR3 is TGTGCCAGCAGCCAATCCCCCGGACCACAGATCAATGAGCAGTTCTTC. Translation gives CASSQSPGPQINEQFF.

This clonotype has a handful of counts. The gene calls are TRBV6-4 and TRBJ1-1; D is uncertain. The CDR3 consists of 11 residues. Germline lookup yields CDR1 MRHNA and CDR2 SNTAGT. The V and J ends lost 4 bases and 5 bases respectively, with 5 bases between them. CDR3 sequence: CASSAGTEAFF. The CDR3 bases are TGTGCCAGCAGTGCCGGTACTGAAGCTTTCTTT.

The genes are TRBV11-2 and TRBJ2-7, with a weak D call TRBD1 (5 bases). CDR1 is SGHAT, CDR2 FQNNGV, per germline. The CDR3 sequence is 18 residues long. Trimming stripped 1 base from V and 0 bases from J, with 19 bases between. The CDR3 loop is CASSLGGGTRARSYEQYF. CDR3 nucleotide sequence: TGTGCCAGCAGCTTAGGGGGCGGTACACGGGCCCGCTCCTACGAGCAGTACTTC.

The chain uses TRBV3-1 and TRBJ2-7, with 11 nucleotides matching TRBD2. The CDR3 runs 15 residues. CDR1 and CDR2 from the germline V gene are LGHDT and YNNKEL (reference sequence). The trim removed 4 bases at V and 1 base at J, leaving 3 bases unmatched. CDR3 DNA: TGTGCCAGCAGCCCCGGACTAGCGGGTTCCTACGAGCAGTACTTC. It yields the protein CASSPGLAGSYEQYF.

A single count supports this clonotype. The chain recombines TRBV4-1 with TRBJ1-1; TRBD1 might be the D (5 bases). There are 16 residues in the CDR3. Germline lookup yields CDR1 MGHRA and CDR2 YSYEKL. V lost 1 base, J lost 1 base, and 13 bases lay in between. The CDR3 here is CASSQAPGRRNTEAFF. CDR3 DNA sequence: TGCGCCAGCAGCCAAGCCCCGGGGCGTAGGAACACTGAAGCTTTCTTT.